This TCR beta chain was retrieved from a study of cytomegalovirus exposure and HLA in healthy donors. The germline V gene encodes CDR1 MNHEY and CDR2 SVGAGI. The CDR3 has 15 amino acids. Unmatched junction bases numbered 11, after V lost 8 bases and J lost 4 bases. The PCR made use of 60 Vbeta and 13 Jbeta primers. The method was immunoSEQ multiplex PCR; TCRdb's version includes in-frame clones alone and lacks a portion of them. The data show 150,000 to 180,000 clones, over 65% seen once. V is TRBV6-5 and J is TRBJ2-7; the match to TRBD2 covers 10 bases. The sequenced sample was PBMCs. The source of this sequence is a woman in her forties in good health and CMV-seronegative. The CDR3 spells CASSLIAGGGYEQYF. Written as DNA, the CDR3 is TGTGCCAGCTCCCTGATAGCGGGAGGCGGGTACGAGCAGTACTTC.